The 9 T cell receptor beta chains presented below share a single source sample, sequenced in a study of CD8+ T cells in alopecia areata. Treatment defined: oral pan-JAK inhibitor, 5-10 mg twice daily. Following extraction, RNA underwent reverse transcription to cDNA, which served as the sequencing template. Data came from immunoSEQ multiplex PCR; TCRdb stores just in-frame clones and leaves some out. The profile covers 200,000 or so clones, with nearly 60% appearing a single time and 5% to 6% taken by the ten largest. The source material was CD4+ T cells sorted from blood, sampled at week 24, from a patient treated with tofacitinib. The receptors were gathered from a human donor with alopecia areata.

The gene calls are TRBV5-4 and TRBJ2-1, with 12 bases matching TRBD2. The CDR3 loop spans 17 amino acids. The germline CDR1 and CDR2 sequences are SGHNT and YYREEE (reference sequence). Trimming removed 2 bases from V and 3 bases from J; junction bases left unmatched: 6. The CDR3 nucleotides are TGTGCCAGCAGCTTTGGGATGACTAGCGGGAGCTACAATGAGCAGTTCTTC. Protein: CASSFGMTSGSYNEQFF.

The rearrangement links TRBV15 to TRBJ2-7, with TRBD2 matching over 12 bases. Germline V CDR1 and CDR2: LNHNV, YYDKDF (reference sequence). J was trimmed by 2 bases and V by 0 bases; bases with no gene match: 8. The CDR3 is 18 residues long. The DNA for the CDR3 is TGTGCCACCAGCAGAGATCAAGGACTAGCGGGGCCTGCCTACGAGCAGTACTTC. It is translated as CATSRDQGLAGPAYEQYF.

The chain has TRBV27 and TRBJ2-4; 7 nucleotides line up with TRBD2. The CDR3 totals 16 residues. CDR1 is MNHEY, CDR2 SMNVEV, per germline (reference sequence). Unmatched junction bases numbered 10, after V lost 5 bases and J lost 3 bases. The CDR3 loop is CASSPIGLVGKNIQYF. In DNA form, the CDR3 reads TGTGCCAGCAGTCCGATAGGACTAGTGGGCAAAAACATTCAGTACTTC.

The chain links TRBV5-5 to TRBJ2-2, with TRBD2 identical over 11 bases. The V gene's germline CDR1 is SGHKS and CDR2 YYEKEE (reference sequence). V trimming: 2 bases; J trimming: 5 bases; junction bases outside the gene matches: 8. CDR3 length equals 17 residues. CDR3 sequence (DNA): TGTGCCAGCAGCTTCGGGACTAGCGGACGAGGGACCGGGGAGCTGTTTTTT. This encodes CASSFGTSGRGTGELFF.

This chain uses TRBV7-3 with TRBJ2-7; 11 bases line up with TRBD2. The V gene end was trimmed by 5 bases and the J gene end by 3 bases; junction bases not matched to a gene: 6. The CDR3 is 15 amino acids. Germline lookup yields CDR1 SGHTA and CDR2 FQGTGA. CDR3 sequence reads: CASSRIGTSGYEQYF. CDR3 DNA sequence: TGTGCCAGCAGCCGAATTGGGACTAGCGGCTACGAGCAGTACTTC.

The V gene is TRBV30, the J gene TRBJ2-7; D gene unclear. Trimming took off 0 bases at V and 3 bases at J, with 9 bases between the two ends. Germline loops: CDR1 GTSNPN, CDR2 SVGIG (reference sequence). CDR3 length: 13 amino acids. The CDR3: CAWSVFSLYEQYF. CDR3 DNA: TGTGCCTGGAGTGTTTTTTCTCTCTACGAGCAGTACTTC. The complete variable domain, with remaining parts taken from reference TRBV30 and TRBJ2-7, reads SQTIHQWPATLVQPVGSPLSLECTVEGTSNPNLYWYRQAAGRGLQLLFYSVGIGQISSEVPQNLSASRPQDRQFILSSKKLLLSDSGFYLCAWSVFSLYEQYFGPGTRLTVT.

The chain uses TRBV2 and TRBJ2-5, with TRBD1 matching over 9 bases. CDR3 size: 15 residues. V shed 10 bases, J shed 2 bases, and the junction held 11 bases outside the gene matches. CDR1 is SNHLY and CDR2 is FYNNEI in the germline V gene. The CDR3 loop is CATNARDRVQETQYF. Here the CDR3 DNA reads TGTGCCACCAACGCCCGGGACAGGGTTCAAGAGACCCAGTACTTC.

The rearrangement joins TRBV7-9 to TRBJ2-7; D not resolved. This CDR3 is built from 12 residues. Trimming stripped 1 base from V and 5 bases from J, with 6 bases between. The germline V gene encodes CDR1 SEHNR and CDR2 FQNEAQ (reference sequence). CDR3 sequence (DNA): TGTGCCAGCAGCTTAGACAGAAACGAGCAGTACTTC. Translation: CASSLDRNEQYF.

The chain carries TRBV28 and TRBJ1-3; 9 nucleotides align to TRBD1. In germline, CDR1 is MDHEN, CDR2 SYDVKM. V lost 6 bases and J lost 4; bases outside the gene matches: 10. The CDR3 extends over 16 amino acids. CDR3 region: CASSTPGTGIGNTIYF. The DNA for the CDR3 is TGTGCCAGCAGCACCCCCGGGACAGGGATCGGAAACACCATATATTTT.